The clone carrying this T cell receptor beta chain came up a few times. The antigen remains unidentified. The record originates from a study of T cell repertoires in cytomegalovirus infection. Across the study: Recently described HLA-C-restricted plus well-studied HLA-B-restricted CMV epitopes were used. Public TCR beta signatures provided an indication of both CMV infection and a matching HLA type.

Whole-study findings and limits: HLA-C-restricted CMV clonotypes gave the most frequent clonotype in two of eight donors. Pooled public TCR beta family frequency picked out CMV carriers with the relevant HLA.

This CDR3 region has 14 residues. Looked up from germline, CDR1 is SEHNR and CDR2 is FQNEAQ (reference sequence). The V gene lost 2 bases and the J gene lost 4 bases, with 9 bases spanning the gap. TCRdb independently ran MiXCR on the reads; one entry per CDR3 protein. Of 250,000 to 400,000 distinct CDR3 sequences detected, around 25% appear once; the ten largest clones hold about 14%. Sample: cultured PBMCs, taken from culture after CMV antigen stimulation. The source is a human donor in good health (CMV status not recorded). Some clones in this sample may be carry-over from other donors' samples. This chain uses TRBV7-9 with TRBJ1-5; D is unresolved. As DNA, the CDR3 is TGTGCCAGCAGCTTATCCCTCAATAATCAGCCCCAGCATTTT. Translation: CASSLSLNNQPQHF.